This T cell receptor beta chain appears in the sequencing data of a study of T cell responses to AZD1222 COVID-19 vaccine. Findings and limits, study-wide: Spike was spanned by vaccine-associated CD4 TCRs, with dominance at 160-218 and 743-854.

Data came from immunoSEQ multiplex PCR; TCRdb stores just in-frame clones and leaves some out. Here the sample spans 60,000 to 85,000 clones, approximately 81% being singletons. This clone appeared a few times. Its antigen is still unknown. The CDR3 covers 17 residues. This TCR was sampled from an adult in good health. Sequencing was performed on peripheral blood, taken on day 0 of AZD1222 vaccination. V gene TRBV21-1 combines with J gene TRBJ2-1; whether TRBD2, the table's D call, matches the DNA was not checked. TRBV21-1 is an annotated pseudogene. The CDR3 DNA is TGTGCCAGCAGCAAAGAGGGGCCTAGCGGGAGATATAATGAGCAGTTCTTC. Translated, it gives CASSKEGPSGRYNEQFF.